This T cell receptor beta chain was retrieved from a study of response to subunit inactivated influenza vaccine. Study findings and constraints: The authors suggested that every seasonal influenza vaccination recruits few new T cells.

This CDR3 spans 15 amino acids. Germline V gene sequence: CDR1 SNHLY, CDR2 FYNNEI. Trimming removed 4 bases from V and 0 bases from J, with 11 bases in between. From the RT-PCR reads, TCRdb called clonotypes with MiXCR, one entry per CDR3 protein. This sample has 500,000 to 600,000 distinct CDR3 sequences, with roughly 10% found just once. As concerns this clonotype: Its antigen is unknown.

Material: PBMCs from blood, obtained on the day of vaccination. The clonotype was recovered from a man aged 50-59 years who received an inactivated influenza vaccine. The chain links TRBV2 to TRBJ2-3; D gene uncertain. The CDR3 sequence is CASSGGLSSTDTQYF. CDR3 DNA: TGTGCCAGCAGTGGGGGTCTCTCCAGCACAGATACGCAGTATTTT.